These 18 T cell receptor beta chains originate from one sample sequenced in a study of shared clonotypes between healthy human individuals. TCRdb's copy holds only in-frame clones and misses some; the assay was immunoSEQ multiplex PCR. The sample has about 470,000 clones; 75% to 85% are singletons. Sequenced sample: PBMCs. These receptors all stem from a woman aged 40 to 49 in good health. Some clones in this sample may be carry-over from other donors' samples.

The chain joins TRBV28 to TRBJ2-7; no reliable D call. CDR1 is MDHEN and CDR2 is SYDVKM in the germline V gene. V was shortened by 1 base and J by 1 base, with 11 bases between the two germline ends. The CDR3 is 15 amino acids. CDR3 amino acids: CASSLSLTKSYEQYF. The DNA of the CDR3 is TGTGCCAGCAGTTTATCGCTGACGAAATCCTACGAGCAGTACTTC.

This clone was found once. The chain joins TRBV9 to TRBJ2-5, with D tentatively TRBD2 (6 bases). The CDR3 loop spans 14 amino acids. Per germline, CDR1 SGDLS and CDR2 YYNGEE. V was clipped by 0 bases and J by 2 bases, with 8 bases between them. The CDR3 reads CASSVVAGQETQYF. The DNA of the CDR3 is TGTGCCAGCAGCGTAGTGGCGGGGCAAGAGACCCAGTACTTC.

The V call is TRBV5-5, the J call TRBJ1-1; D not certain. CDR1 and CDR2 from the germline V gene are SGHKS and YYEKEE (reference sequence). Deletions cut 0 bases from V and 3 bases from J, with 12 bases between. The CDR3 is 15 residues long. In nucleotides, the CDR3 is TGTGCCAGCAGCTTGGACGACACTGACTACACTGAAGCTTTCTTT. Its translation is CASSLDDTDYTEAFF.

The rearrangement uses TRBV7-2 and TRBJ1-3; TRBD1 aligns across 9 bases. V trimming: 5 bases; J trimming: 4 bases; junction bases outside the gene matches: 9. This CDR3 spans 16 amino acids. Germline V lookup: CDR1 SGHTA, CDR2 FQGNSA. The CDR3 region has the DNA TGTGCCAGCAGCCTAGACCGGACAGGGGAAGGAAACACCATATATTTT. Translation: CASSLDRTGEGNTIYF.

This clone was detected only a few times. The chain recombines TRBV15 with TRBJ1-4, with D possibly TRBD1 on 6 matching bases. The V and J ends lost 6 bases and 6 bases respectively, with 20 bases between them. The CDR3 sequence is 16 residues long. CDR1 is LNHNV, CDR2 YYDKDF, per germline (reference sequence). The CDR3 DNA reads as TGTGCCACCAGTCCAGGGGAGGTCCCTTTTTATGAAAAACTGTTTTTT. This codes for CATSPGEVPFYEKLFF.

The chain links TRBV5-6 to TRBJ2-5; 8 bases align to TRBD1. Germline V gives CDR1 SGHDT, CDR2 YYEEEE. There are 15 residues in the CDR3. The V gene end was trimmed by 4 bases and the J gene end by 6 bases; junction bases not matched to a gene: 11. In DNA form, the CDR3 reads TGTGCCAGCAGCCCGGAGGCGACAGGGGAGAAGACCCAGTACTTC. Translation gives CASSPEATGEKTQYF.

The V call is TRBV7-4, the J call TRBJ2-5; the match to TRBD2 covers 9 bases. Germline assignment: CDR1 SGHVT and CDR2 SQSDAQ. The CDR3 is 15 amino acids. V was pared by 2 bases and J by 8 bases, with 9 bases of the junction left unmatched. The CDR3 bases are TGTGCCAGCAGCTTATTTAAGGCTAGCGGGAACACCCAGTACTTC. Translating gives CASSLFKASGNTQYF.

CDR3 loop: CAISESTPLNTEAFF. The CDR3 coding sequence is TGTGCCATCAGTGAGTCGACCCCCCTGAACACTGAAGCTTTCTTT. V and J are TRBV10-3 and TRBJ1-1, with D unresolved. Germline V gene lookup returns CDR1 ENHRY and CDR2 SYGVKD. The V and J ends lost 0 bases and 0 bases respectively, with 8 bases between them. CDR3 length: 15 amino acids.

V and J are TRBV11-1 and TRBJ1-2, with D tentatively TRBD1 (5 bases). There are 13 residues in the CDR3. The germline V and J ends were trimmed by 7 bases and 7 bases, with 16 bases remaining between them. CDR1 SGHAT and CDR2 FQDESV come from the germline V gene (reference sequence). Written as DNA, the CDR3 is TGTGCCAGCATCCCGGGCAGGGTATTTGGCTACACCTTC. Protein product: CASIPGRVFGYTF.

The chain has TRBV18 and TRBJ1-1; TRBD1 agrees at 7 bases. V shed 0 bases, J shed 6 bases, and the junction held 7 bases outside the gene matches. The CDR3 spans 15 residues. From germline, CDR1 is KGHSH and CDR2 LQKENI. The CDR3 DNA is TGTGCCAGCTCACCACCGACAGGGAGTGGGGCTGAAGCTTTCTTT. Translating it yields CASSPPTGSGAEAFF.

The chain joins TRBV10-2 to TRBJ2-6; TRBD2 matches 10 bases. Unmatched junction bases numbered 6, after V lost 3 bases and J lost 1 base. CDR1 and CDR2 (germline): WSHSY, SAAADI. This CDR3 spans 18 amino acids. The CDR3 DNA reads as TGCGCCAGCAGTGACCGACTAGCGGGCCCTTCTGGGGCCAACGTCCTGACTTTC. This translates into CASSDRLAGPSGANVLTF.

This clone was observed a handful of times. The chain uses TRBV7-6 and TRBJ2-5; a possible D gene is TRBD1 (5 bases). Germline V gives CDR1 SGHVS, CDR2 FNYEAQ. With 2 bases removed from V and 5 bases from J, the gap between germline ends came to 12 bases. This CDR3 comprises 14 residues. CDR3 nucleotides: TGTGCCAGCAGCTTAAGGGCAGGGCCGGAGACCCAGTACTTC. It codes for CASSLRAGPETQYF.

This chain joins TRBV14 and TRBJ2-3; D perhaps matches TRBD2 (6 bases). Trimming took off 4 bases at V and 4 bases at J, with 12 bases between the two ends. The germline gives CDR1 SGHDN, CDR2 FVKESK. The CDR3 is 14 amino acids. CDR3 region: CASSPRLGSDTQYF. For the CDR3, the DNA is TGTGCCAGCAGCCCTCGACTAGGATCAGATACGCAGTATTTT.

The gene calls are TRBV5-4 and TRBJ2-5; 9 nucleotides align to TRBD1. Germline CDR1 and CDR2: SGHNT and YYREEE (reference sequence). V shed 3 bases, J shed 1 base, and the junction held 4 bases outside the gene matches. The CDR3 length is 15 residues. CDR3 amino acids: CASSWDRALQETQYF. CDR3 sequence (DNA): TGTGCCAGCAGCTGGGACAGGGCCCTCCAAGAGACCCAGTACTTC.

The chain carries TRBV5-1 and TRBJ2-2, with a weak D call TRBD1 (6 bases). Germline values: CDR1 SGHRS, CDR2 YFSETQ. The germline V and J ends were trimmed by 0 bases and 3 bases, with 12 bases remaining between them. This CDR3 spans 16 amino acids. CDR3 in amino acids: CASSLDPGQHTGELFF. In DNA, the CDR3 is TGCGCCAGCAGCTTGGATCCGGGACAACACACCGGGGAGCTGTTTTTT. Drawing the rest from reference TRBV5-1 and TRBJ2-2, the complete variable domain is KAGVTQTPRYLIKTRGQQVTLSCSPISGHRSVSWYQQTPGQGLQFLFEYFSETQRNKGNFPGRFSGRQFSNSRSEMNVSTLELGDSALYLCASSLDPGQHTGELFFGEGSRLTVL.

The V gene is TRBV6-1, the J gene TRBJ2-6, with D maybe TRBD1 (5 bases). V shed 3 bases and J shed 0 bases, with 6 bases lying between them. CDR3 length: 15 residues. Per the germline V gene, CDR1 is MNHNS and CDR2 is SASEGT. CDR3 protein: CASSETDSGANVLTF. The DNA for the CDR3 is TGTGCCAGCAGTGAGACAGACTCTGGGGCCAACGTCCTGACTTTC.

This rearrangement joins TRBV6-5 to TRBJ2-2, with 10 nucleotides matching TRBD2. Germline V gives CDR1 MNHEY, CDR2 SVGAGI. The CDR3 runs 15 residues. Trimming at V came to 6 bases and at J to 5 bases, leaving 6 bases not matched to a gene. DNA for the CDR3: TGTGCCAGCAGGGGGAGCGGGAGGGAGACCGGGGAGCTGTTTTTT. Amino acids: CASRGSGRETGELFF.

V gene TRBV11-2 combines with J gene TRBJ2-1; a possible D gene is TRBD2 (6 bases). The CDR3 is 13 residues long. V was trimmed by 5 bases and J by 6 bases, leaving 11 bases between them. CDR1 is SGHAT, CDR2 FQNNGV, per germline. The CDR3 DNA reads as TGTGCCAGCAGCACACTCGGGGGCAATGAGCAGTTCTTC. This sequence encodes CASSTLGGNEQFF.